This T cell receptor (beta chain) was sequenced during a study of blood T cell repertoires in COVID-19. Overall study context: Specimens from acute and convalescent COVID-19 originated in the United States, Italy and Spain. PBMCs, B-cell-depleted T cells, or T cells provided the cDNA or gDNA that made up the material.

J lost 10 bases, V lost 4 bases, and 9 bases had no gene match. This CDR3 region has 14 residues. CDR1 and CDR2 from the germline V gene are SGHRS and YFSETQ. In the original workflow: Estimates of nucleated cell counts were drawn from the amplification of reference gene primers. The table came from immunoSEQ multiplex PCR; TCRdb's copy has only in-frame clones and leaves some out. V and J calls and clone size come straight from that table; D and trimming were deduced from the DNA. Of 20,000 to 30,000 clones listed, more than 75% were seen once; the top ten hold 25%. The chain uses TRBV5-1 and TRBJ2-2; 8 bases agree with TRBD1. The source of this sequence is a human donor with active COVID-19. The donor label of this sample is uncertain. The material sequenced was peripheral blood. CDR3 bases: TGCGCCAGCAGCCAGGACAGGGTGGTAGAGGAGCTGTTTTTT. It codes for CASSQDRVVEELFF.